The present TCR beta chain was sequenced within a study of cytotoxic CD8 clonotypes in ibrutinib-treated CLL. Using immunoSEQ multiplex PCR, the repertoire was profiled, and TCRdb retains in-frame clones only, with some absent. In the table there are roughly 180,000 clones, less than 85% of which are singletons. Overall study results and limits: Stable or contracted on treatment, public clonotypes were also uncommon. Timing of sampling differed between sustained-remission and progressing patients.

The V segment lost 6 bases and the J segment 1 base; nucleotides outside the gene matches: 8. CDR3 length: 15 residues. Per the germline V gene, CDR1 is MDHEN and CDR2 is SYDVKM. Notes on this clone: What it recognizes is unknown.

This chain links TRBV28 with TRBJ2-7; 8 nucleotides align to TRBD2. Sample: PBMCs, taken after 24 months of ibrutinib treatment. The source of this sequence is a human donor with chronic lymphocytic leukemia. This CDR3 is CASSSRGLESYEQYF. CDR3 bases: TGTGCCAGCAGCTCCCGGGGACTAGAATCCTACGAGCAGTACTTC.